This T cell receptor (beta chain) was documented in a study of blood T cell repertoires in COVID-19. V lost 1 base to trimming and J lost 0 bases; unmatched junction nucleotides: 1. The CDR3 has 15 residues. Germline V gene sequence: CDR1 SGDLS, CDR2 YYNGEE. Method: immunoSEQ multiplex PCR; TCRdb's copy keeps in-frame clones and lacks some. The table shows about 180,000 clones, with roughly four fifths occurring only once. This chain connects TRBV9 to TRBJ2-3; 8 nucleotides align to TRBD2. Material for sequencing was peripheral blood. The receptor's source is a human donor in a cohort sampled during active COVID-19. DNA for the CDR3: TGTGCCAGCAGCGTAAGCGGGGGAAGCACAGATACGCAGTATTTT. Amino acids: CASSVSGGSTDTQYF.